This T cell receptor beta chain was retrieved from a study of human T cells and chemical hapten exposure. Study information: On around 2 cm by around 2 cm of upper inner arm skin, sensitization was performed with 2% DPC. Diphenylcyclopropenone doses were given weekly to the scalps of patients across the roughly 22-week study. Alopecia areata, totalis or universalis affected patients, mainly female.

Time point in this sample: patch test 1, 2 weeks after DPC sensitization. Stated treatment: therapeutic diphenylcyclopropenone sensitization with weekly scalp DPC. Those who donated were patients with alopecia, 18 to 70 years of age, and suitable for DPC. TCRdb called the RACE reads again in MiXCR, with one record for every CDR3 protein. The table shows roughly 160,000 distinct CDR3 sequences, with roughly 15% occurring only once. Germline V gene data show CDR1 as LNHDA and CDR2 as SQIVND (reference sequence). The CDR3 spans 14 residues. Trimming cost V 5 bases and J 9 bases; bases outside gene matches: 9.

The chain couples TRBV19 to TRBJ2-5, with TRBD2 identical over 10 bases. The source material was whole blood, sampled in connection with sensitization to the hapten diphenylcyclopropenone (DPC). This sequence originates from a woman in her twenties or thirties with alopecia areata. Some clones in this sample may be carry-over from other donors' samples. The CDR3 loop reads CASSRLAGAGSQYF. The CDR3 region has the DNA TGTGCCAGTAGTCGGCTAGCGGGGGCCGGGTCCCAGTACTTC.